One sample yielded the 32 T cell receptor beta chains listed below, sequenced in a study of PD-1 blockade in classical Hodgkin lymphoma. No patient escaped relapse after autologous stem cell transplantation, and brentuximab vedotin exposure varied. Assay: immunoSEQ multiplex PCR; the TCRdb copy retains only in-frame clones and omits some. The sample includes fewer than 90,000 clones, roughly 91% of them seen just once. The starting material was peripheral blood mononuclear cells (PBMCs), obtained at baseline. These receptor sequences come from a human donor with classical Hodgkin lymphoma.

The chain recombines TRBV7-3 with TRBJ1-1, with a weak D call TRBD1 (5 bases). The CDR3 has 14 amino acids. Germline CDR1 SGHTA, CDR2 FQGTGA. V shed 1 base and J shed 2 bases, with 8 bases lying between them. CDR3 sequence reads: CASSLRGENTEAFF. In DNA, the CDR3 is TGTGCCAGCAGCTTAAGGGGGGAAAACACTGAAGCTTTCTTT.

The CDR3, as DNA: TGTGCCAGCAGCTTAGTTTCGCGGGGGGCTTTTTACGAGCAGTACTTC. It yields the protein CASSLVSRGAFYEQYF. The genes are TRBV5-5 and TRBJ2-7; 8 nucleotides line up with TRBD2. V lost 2 bases to trimming and J lost 4 bases; unmatched junction nucleotides: 11. There are 16 residues in the CDR3. Germline CDR1 and CDR2: SGHKS and YYEKEE (reference sequence). The variable domain in full, with the rest retrieved from reference TRBV5-5 and TRBJ2-7, is DAGVTQSPTHLIKTRGQQVTLRCSPISGHKSVSWYQQVLGQGPQFIFQYYEKEERGRGNFPDRFSARQFPNYSSELNVNALLLGDSALYLCASSLVSRGAFYEQYFGPGTRLTVT.

The chain employs TRBV9 and TRBJ1-3; TRBD1 matches 7 bases. The V gene's germline CDR1 is SGDLS and CDR2 YYNGEE. The CDR3 length is 16 residues. The V gene end was trimmed by 3 bases and the J gene end by 3 bases; junction bases not matched to a gene: 9. Here the CDR3 DNA reads TGTGCCAGCAGCGATGCCGGGACAGCTTTTGGAAACACCATATATTTT. As protein: CASSDAGTAFGNTIYF.

The chain has TRBV5-1 and TRBJ1-4, with D perhaps matching TRBD1 (5 bases). Trimming removed 0 bases at V and 3 bases at J, with 6 bases between. CDR3 length: 14 residues. The germline CDR1 and CDR2 sequences are SGHRS and YFSETQ. CDR3 amino acids: CASSLEGANEKLFF. The DNA for the CDR3 is TGCGCCAGCAGCTTGGAAGGGGCTAATGAAAAACTGTTTTTT. Complete variable domain (other parts from reference TRBV5-1 and TRBJ1-4): KAGVTQTPRYLIKTRGQQVTLSCSPISGHRSVSWYQQTPGQGLQFLFEYFSETQRNKGNFPGRFSGRQFSNSRSEMNVSTLELGDSALYLCASSLEGANEKLFFGSGTQLSVL.

This sequence joins TRBV7-8 and TRBJ1-2, with 7 bases that match TRBD1. Germline V gives CDR1 SGHVS, CDR2 FQNEAQ. The V gene end was trimmed by 5 bases and the J gene end by 2 bases; junction bases not matched to a gene: 2. The CDR3 consists of 13 residues. The DNA for the CDR3 is TGTGCCAGCAGCCAGGGACAGAACTATGGCTACACCTTC. Translation: CASSQGQNYGYTF.

The chain joins TRBV6-5 to TRBJ2-7, with TRBD2 as a possible D gene (5 bases). V was shortened by 9 bases and J by 2 bases, with 17 bases between the two germline ends. The germline V gene has CDR1 MNHEY and CDR2 SVGAGI. The CDR3 contains 14 residues. CDR3 nucleotides: TGTGCCAGTACAAGGCCGGGGTTTCCCTACGAGCAGTACTTC. It is translated as CASTRPGFPYEQYF.

This rearrangement joins TRBV6-5 to TRBJ2-1; perhaps D is TRBD1 or TRBD2 (5 bases each). CDR3 length: 12 residues. CDR1 and CDR2 from the germline V gene are MNHEY and SVGAGI. Trimming stripped 5 bases from V and 6 bases from J, with 8 bases between. Here the CDR3 reads CASSGGFNEQFF. CDR3 coding DNA: TGTGCCAGCAGTGGGGGTTTCAATGAGCAGTTCTTC.

DNA for the CDR3: TGTGCCAGCAGCTTGGGCCTAGCGGAAATCTACAATGAGCAGTTCTTC. Its protein is CASSLGLAEIYNEQFF. The rearrangement links TRBV5-4 to TRBJ2-1; 7 nucleotides match TRBD2. Looked up from germline, CDR1 is SGHNT and CDR2 is YYREEE (reference sequence). This CDR3 spans 16 amino acids. Germline trimming cut 0 bases from V and 3 bases from J; bases unmatched to any gene: 6. Full variable domain (remainder filled in from reference TRBV5-4 and TRBJ2-1): ETGVTQSPTHLIKTRGQQVTLRCSSQSGHNTVSWYQQALGQGPQFIFQYYREEENGRGNFPPRFSGLQFPNYSSELNVNALELDDSALYLCASSLGLAEIYNEQFFGPGTRLTVL.

The rearrangement links TRBV9 to TRBJ2-3; D remains ambiguous. This CDR3 contains 17 residues. Germline CDR1 SGDLS, CDR2 YYNGEE. V dropped 0 bases and J dropped 1 base, with 15 bases sitting between them. CDR3 protein: CASSVAFPALGTDTQYF. In DNA form, the CDR3 reads TGTGCCAGCAGCGTAGCTTTCCCGGCTCTAGGCACAGATACGCAGTATTTT. The full variable domain, completed using reference TRBV9 and TRBJ2-3, is DSGVTQTPKHLITATGQRVTLRCSPRSGDLSVYWYQQSLDQGLQFLIQYYNGEERAKGNILERFSAQQFPDLHSELNLSSLELGDSALYFCASSVAFPALGTDTQYFGPGTRLTVL.

This chain connects TRBV6-5 to TRBJ2-2; D is perhaps TRBD1 (5 bases). The V gene lost 2 bases and the J gene lost 0 bases, with 7 bases spanning the gap. The CDR3 is 15 amino acids. Germline V lookup: CDR1 MNHEY, CDR2 SVGAGI. The CDR3 spells CASSYRGSNTGELFF. The CDR3 DNA sequence: TGTGCCAGCAGTTACAGGGGCTCGAACACCGGGGAGCTGTTTTTT.

This clone showed up just once. The chain has TRBV7-9 and TRBJ2-1; D unclear. The germline gives CDR1 SEHNR, CDR2 FQNEAQ (reference sequence). Trimming stripped 5 bases from V and 6 bases from J, with 20 bases between. The CDR3 has 16 residues. The CDR3 region is CASSHRLPSSVNEQFF. CDR3 in DNA: TGTGCCAGCAGCCATAGACTGCCCTCATCTGTCAATGAGCAGTTCTTC.

The chain carries TRBV7-8 and TRBJ1-2; 8 bases map to TRBD1. Germline CDR1 reads SGHVS; CDR2 reads FQNEAQ. J was trimmed by 4 bases and V by 5 bases; bases with no gene match: 15. CDR3 size: 17 residues. CDR3 sequence (DNA): TGTGCCAGCAGCCCCGGACAGGGTCGGAACGGGAGCTATGGCTACACCTTC. Protein: CASSPGQGRNGSYGYTF.

The V gene is TRBV27, the J gene TRBJ2-3; D is perhaps TRBD2 (5 bases). V dropped 2 bases and J dropped 2 bases, with 11 bases sitting between them. CDR3 size: 15 residues. Germline V lookup: CDR1 MNHEY, CDR2 SMNVEV (reference sequence). The CDR3 bases are TGTGCCAGCAGTTTAACGCTAGCCATCACAGATACGCAGTATTTT. Translating it yields CASSLTLAITDTQYF.

The chain is built from TRBV23-1 and TRBJ2-7; the match to TRBD1 covers 10 bases. TRBV23-1 is marked as an open reading frame, function uncertain. Unmatched junction bases numbered 11, after V lost 8 bases and J lost 4 bases. This CDR3 has 15 amino acids. CDR3 protein: CASRKGDRGLYEQYF. The CDR3 DNA reads as TGCGCCAGCCGAAAGGGGGACAGGGGATTGTACGAGCAGTACTTC.

A word on this clone: The sample contains more than one DNA sequence encoding this CDR3. The chain combines TRBV7-8 with TRBJ1-1, with TRBD1 as a possible D gene (5 bases). The V gene's germline CDR1 is SGHVS and CDR2 FQNEAQ. Trimming left V 1 base short and J 5 bases short, with 11 bases between. CDR3 length: 14 residues. CDR3 region: CASSLGQKNTEAFF. The CDR3 nucleotides read TGTGCCAGCAGCTTAGGACAGAAGAATACTGAAGCTTTCTTT.

This clone has a single count. The rearrangement uses TRBV10-2 and TRBJ1-1; 7 bases line up with TRBD1. The length of the CDR3 is 15 residues. Looked up from germline, CDR1 is WSHSY and CDR2 is SAAADI. The trim removed 5 bases at V and 0 bases at J, leaving 6 bases unmatched. CDR3 in DNA: TGCGCCAGCAGTCTAAACAGGGGACTGAACACTGAAGCTTTCTTT. Translated, it gives CASSLNRGLNTEAFF.

The chain links TRBV9 to TRBJ2-5; no reliable D call. V gave up 5 bases and J gave up 6 bases, with 17 bases separating them. The CDR3 has 14 amino acids. Germline V gene lookup returns CDR1 SGDLS and CDR2 YYNGEE. The CDR3, as DNA: TGTGCCAGCAGTGCCACCCTAACCTTGAAGACCCAGTACTTC. Translation gives CASSATLTLKTQYF.

The chain has TRBV19 and TRBJ1-5; D is uncertain. Germline V gene sequence: CDR1 LNHDA, CDR2 SQIVND (reference sequence). V gave up 9 bases and J gave up 0 bases, with 9 bases separating them. The CDR3 is 13 amino acids. The CDR3 is CASRNYSNQPQHF. Here the CDR3 DNA reads TGTGCCAGCCGCAATTATAGCAATCAGCCCCAGCATTTT.

The chain joins TRBV27 to TRBJ2-7; D unresolved. The CDR3 length is 15 residues. The germline V and J ends were trimmed by 8 bases and 2 bases, with 19 bases remaining between them. Germline lookup yields CDR1 MNHEY and CDR2 SMNVEV (reference sequence). CDR3 residues: CASGLLSLRPYEQYF. The CDR3 DNA follows: TGTGCCAGCGGCCTCCTGTCCCTGAGGCCCTACGAGCAGTACTTC.

This chain joins TRBV29-1 and TRBJ2-7, with D tentatively TRBD1 or TRBD2 (5 bases each). The V end lost 7 bases, the J end lost 2 bases, and 15 bases lay between the germline ends. Germline V gene sequence: CDR1 SQVTM, CDR2 ANQGSEA. This CDR3 has 13 amino acids. CDR3 loop: CSAVGGSAYEQYF. The CDR3 nucleotides are TGCAGCGCTGTTGGGGGATCAGCCTACGAGCAGTACTTC.

The gene calls are TRBV7-6 and TRBJ1-2; TRBD1 is a possible D gene (5 bases). The CDR3 has 14 residues. V was shortened by 4 bases and J by 6 bases, with 15 bases between the two germline ends. Germline CDR1 is SGHVS and CDR2 is FNYEAQ. CDR3 coding DNA: TGTGCCAGCAGCTCGGGACTCCAGGTAGATGGCTACACCTTC. Translated, it gives CASSSGLQVDGYTF.

This chain uses TRBV7-2 with TRBJ2-1; perhaps D is TRBD1 or TRBD2 (6 bases each). In germline, CDR1 is SGHTA, CDR2 FQGNSA. Trimming took 5 bases from V and 3 from J, leaving 17 bases between them. The CDR3 totals 16 residues. In DNA form, the CDR3 reads TGTGCCAGCAGCCCCCGGGGGCTAGCGAACTACAATGAGCAGTTCTTC. This gives the protein CASSPRGLANYNEQFF.

The chain carries TRBV5-1 and TRBJ2-5; 7 bases map to TRBD1. The germline gives CDR1 SGHRS, CDR2 YFSETQ. V lost 5 bases, J lost 5 bases, and 9 bases stayed unmatched. The CDR3 spans 14 residues. As DNA, the CDR3 is TGCGCCAGCAGTCTGCAGGGGGTAAGGGAGACCCAGTACTTC. Amino acids: CASSLQGVRETQYF.

This clone was observed a single time. The chain has TRBV27 and TRBJ2-7; D might be TRBD1 or TRBD2, each matching 6 bases. V gave up 5 bases and J gave up 7 bases, with 21 bases separating them. This CDR3 is 15 amino acids long. Germline V gives CDR1 MNHEY, CDR2 SMNVEV (reference sequence). The CDR3 here is CASSIIPRGRGEQYF. In nucleotides, the CDR3 is TGTGCCAGCAGTATCATCCCCCGGGGGCGGGGAGAGCAGTACTTC.

The rearrangement joins TRBV4-1 to TRBJ2-3; 7 bases align to TRBD1. This CDR3 region has 14 residues. CDR1 is MGHRA, CDR2 YSYEKL, per germline. V lost 4 bases to trimming and J lost 2 bases; unmatched junction nucleotides: 3. DNA for the CDR3: TGCGCCAGCAGCCTCGGACAGGCCACAGATACGCAGTATTTT. Translated: CASSLGQATDTQYF.

Comments on this clone: Other nucleotide sequences in the sample specify the same CDR3. The chain combines TRBV6-5 with TRBJ1-3; no firm D call. With 0 bases removed from V and 0 bases from J, the gap between germline ends came to 6 bases. This CDR3 is built from 15 residues. CDR1 is MNHEY and CDR2 is SVGAGI in the germline V gene. CDR3 bases: TGTGCCAGCAGTTACTCTAGGTACTCTGGAAACACCATATATTTT. It translates to CASSYSRYSGNTIYF.

The V and J genes are TRBV5-1 and TRBJ1-5; maybe TRBD1 (5 bases). Germline loops: CDR1 SGHRS, CDR2 YFSETQ. This CDR3 region has 15 residues. V was cut by 0 bases and J by 5 bases, with 12 bases left in between. CDR3 bases: TGCGCCAGCAGCTTGGAGGGACCCTGGGATCAGCCCCAGCATTTT. Its protein is CASSLEGPWDQPQHF.

The chain employs TRBV9 and TRBJ1-2, with D possibly TRBD1 on 6 matching bases. The V and J ends lost 3 bases and 7 bases respectively, with 10 bases between them. Germline lookup yields CDR1 SGDLS and CDR2 YYNGEE. The CDR3 sequence is 12 residues long. CDR3 protein: CASSGRGGGYTF. The CDR3 DNA reads TGTGCCAGCAGCGGAAGGGGGGGTGGCTACACCTTC.

This clone was found a few times. The rearrangement joins TRBV14 to TRBJ1-6; possibly TRBD1 for D (6 bases). The CDR3 loop spans 15 amino acids. V shed 3 bases and J shed 5 bases, with 11 bases lying between them. Germline CDR1 SGHDN, CDR2 FVKESK. CDR3: CASSHRWTDNSPLHF. The CDR3 DNA reads as TGTGCCAGCAGCCACCGCTGGACAGATAATTCACCCCTCCACTTT.

V and J are TRBV7-3 and TRBJ2-3, with D perhaps matching TRBD2 (5 bases). The germline V gene has CDR1 SGHTA and CDR2 FQGTGA. This CDR3 region has 16 residues. Trimming shortened V by 6 bases and J by 1 base, and 17 bases separated the two germline ends. The CDR3, as DNA: TGTGCCAGCAGTCCCCCGGGTCTCGGGGGCACAGATACGCAGTATTTT. This codes for CASSPPGLGGTDTQYF.

The chain is built from TRBV5-6 and TRBJ2-7, with TRBD2 matching over 10 bases. CDR3 length equals 19 residues. The V gene's germline CDR1 is SGHDT and CDR2 YYEEEE. Unmatched junction bases numbered 18, after V lost 4 bases and J lost 2 bases. CDR3 sequence: CASSSLLQRGGRKTYEQYF. Here the CDR3 DNA reads TGTGCCAGCAGCAGCCTCCTCCAGCGGGGGGGCCGGAAAACCTACGAGCAGTACTTC.

This rearrangement joins TRBV5-8 to TRBJ2-7; D is tentatively TRBD1 or TRBD2 (5 bases each). The V end was cut by 2 bases, the J end by 3 bases, with 15 bases between. Germline V gives CDR1 SGHTS, CDR2 YDEGEE. This CDR3 is 15 amino acids long. The CDR3 loop is CASSLSPGRNYEQYF. The CDR3 DNA sequence: TGTGCCAGCAGCTTATCCCCGGGACGGAACTACGAGCAGTACTTC.